The rows below give T cell receptor beta chains drawn from one sample of a study of somatic mutations in cytotoxic T cells in rheumatoid arthritis. The method was immunoSEQ multiplex PCR; TCRdb's version includes in-frame clones alone and lacks a portion of them. The table includes 11,000 or so clones, more than 65% detected once. The sequencing input was CD8+ T cells sorted from blood. The receptors were gathered from a man aged 60 to 69 in good health. The CDR3 runs from the conserved cysteine through the conserved F or W. A D gene is named only where the DNA matches it firmly. Only part of the rows carry a size: once, few, many, or a class if the clone is expanded.

>TRBJ2-7|.|.|TRBV7-9
CASSWGINEQYF
TGTGCCAGCAGCTGGGGGATCAACGAGCAGTACTTC
>TRBJ2-7|.|TRBD2|TRBV11-2
CASSSSKGGLASYEQYF
TGTGCCAGCAGCTCCTCGAAGGGGGGACTAGCCTCCTACGAGCAGTACTTC
>TRBJ1-1|medium-sized|.|TRBV6-5
CASRPFANTEAFF
TGTGCCAGCAGACCTTTTGCGAACACTGAAGCTTTCTTT
>TRBJ1-2|.|.|TRBV4-3
CASSQVPGVNYGYTF
TGCGCCAGCAGCCAAGTCCCAGGGGTCAACTATGGCTACACCTTC
>TRBJ2-7|once|.|TRBV4-2
CASSLDLAAEQYF
TGTGCCAGCAGCCTTGACCTCGCCGCCGAGCAGTACTTC
>TRBJ2-7|.|TRBD2|TRBV9
CASSVRGLGYEQYF
TGTGCCAGCAGCGTCCGAGGACTAGGCTACGAGCAGTACTTC
>TRBJ2-1|.|.|TRBV29-1
CSVPGYNEQFF
TGCAGCGTTCCAGGTTACAATGAGCAGTTCTTC
>TRBJ2-7|.|.|TRBV19
CASSIETGNEQYF
TGTGCCAGTAGTATAGAAACAGGGAACGAGCAGTACTTC
>TRBJ2-1|.|TRBD2|TRBV5-1
CASSPLGLESYNEQFF
TGCGCCAGCAGCCCCCTGGGACTAGAGTCCTACAATGAGCAGTTCTTC
>TRBJ1-5|once|.|TRBV7-9
CASEDDANQPQHF
TGTGCCAGCGAAGACGATGCGAATCAGCCCCAGCATTTT
>TRBJ1-2|.|.|TRBV6-4
CASSDSGFGYGYTF
TGTGCCAGCAGTGACTCAGGGTTCGGCTATGGCTACACCTTC
>TRBJ1-2|.|.|TRBV29-1
CSVSQGLYGYTF
TGCAGCGTGTCACAGGGCCTCTATGGCTACACCTTC
>TRBJ2-2|.|TRBD2|TRBV9
CASESGGLTGELFF
TGTGCCAGCGAGAGCGGGGGGCTGACCGGGGAGCTGTTTTTT
>TRBJ2-2|few|.|TRBV4-1
CASSQVSRGGAGELFF
TGCGCCAGCAGCCAAGTCTCCCGGGGAGGAGCCGGGGAGCTGTTTTTT
>TRBJ1-5|.|.|TRBV21-1
CASSTRGRVRPQHF
TGTGCCAGCAGCACCCGAGGACGGGTCAGGCCCCAGCATTTT
>TRBJ2-1|.|.|TRBV19
CASSIGSGTIDEQFF
TGTGCCAGTAGTATAGGGTCCGGGACAATAGATGAGCAGTTCTTC
>TRBJ2-1|once|TRBD2|TRBV4-2
CASSQDPGLVTDEQFF
TGTGCCAGCAGCCAAGACCCGGGACTAGTCACAGATGAGCAGTTCTTC
>TRBJ2-3|.|.|TRBV2
CASSDGSSTDTQYF
TGTGCCAGCAGTGACGGATCTAGCACAGATACGCAGTATTTT
>TRBJ2-7|.|TRBD2|TRBV28
CASSRGESIYEQYF
TGTGCCAGCAGCCGGGGGGAGAGTATATACGAGCAGTACTTC
>TRBJ1-2|.|.|TRBV15
CATSRGRAPVDGYTF
TGTGCCACCAGCAGAGGGCGGGCCCCAGTCGACGGCTACACCTTC
>TRBJ2-5|few|.|TRBV20-1
CSGGTQYF
TGCAGTGGAGGTACCCAGTACTTC
>TRBJ2-3|.|.|TRBV5-4
CASSPWGGPTDTQYF
TGTGCCAGCAGTCCCTGGGGGGGGCCTACAGATACGCAGTATTTT
>TRBJ2-7|.|.|TRBV5-1
CASSLLPYSYEQYF
TGCGCCAGCAGTCTTCTCCCGTACTCCTACGAGCAGTACTTC
>TRBJ2-1|few|TRBD2|TRBV7-3
CASNSGGTGNEQFF
TGTGCCAGTAATAGCGGGGGGACAGGCAATGAGCAGTTCTTC
>TRBJ1-1|.|.|TRBV6-1
CASSEGVRTEAFF
TGTGCCAGCAGTGAAGGGGTGAGGACTGAAGCTTTCTTT
>TRBJ2-5|.|TRBD2|TRBV4-2
CASSQERSGKETQYF
TGTGCCAGCAGCCAAGAACGTAGCGGGAAAGAGACCCAGTACTTC
>TRBJ1-4|.|.|TRBV5-6
CASSPSGVNEKLFF
TGTGCCAGCAGCCCCAGCGGGGTAAATGAAAAACTGTTTTTT
>TRBJ1-4|.|.|TRBV6-1
CASSEEAGGGEKLFF
TGTGCCAGCAGTGAAGAGGCCGGCGGTGGTGAAAAACTGTTTTTT
>TRBJ2-2|.|.|TRBV21-1
CASMAGLFAGELFF
TGTGCCAGCATGGCGGGTTTGTTCGCCGGGGAGCTGTTTTTT
>TRBJ2-3|.|.|TRBV27
CASSPTGLGTDTQYF
TGTGCCAGCAGTCCGACGGGGCTGGGCACAGATACGCAGTATTTT
>TRBJ2-1|.|TRBD2|TRBV7-2
CASSLTAGASYNEQFF
TGTGCCAGCAGCTTGACAGCGGGAGCGTCCTACAATGAGCAGTTCTTC
>TRBJ2-7|.|.|TRBV28
CASSFQDGYEQYF
TGTGCCAGCAGTTTCCAGGACGGCTACGAGCAGTACTTC
>TRBJ1-3|few|.|TRBV30
CAWSEGVSGNTIYF
TGTGCCTGGAGCGAGGGGGTTTCTGGAAACACCATATATTTT
>TRBJ2-3|.|.|TRBV9
CASSPGGGGDTQYF
TGTGCCAGCAGCCCTGGGGGTGGGGGAGATACGCAGTATTTT
>TRBJ2-5|.|.|TRBV10-3
CAISEQEGETQYF
TGTGCCATCAGTGAACAGGAGGGGGAGACCCAGTACTTC
>TRBJ2-5|.|.|TRBV4-2
CASSQGRQETQYF
TGTGCCAGCAGCCAGGGGAGGCAAGAGACCCAGTACTTC
>TRBJ2-1|.|.|TRBV7-8
CASSSQVTTGIEQFF
TGTGCCAGCAGCTCACAGGTTACTACAGGGATTGAGCAGTTCTTC
>TRBJ2-7|.|TRBD1|TRBV29-1
CSVEVSDRPSYEQYF
TGCAGCGTTGAAGTTTCGGACAGGCCTTCCTACGAGCAGTACTTC
>TRBJ2-7|.|TRBD2|TRBV5-4
CASSFGLAEDEQYF
TGTGCCAGCAGTTTCGGACTAGCGGAGGACGAGCAGTACTTC